This TCR beta chain stems from a study of T cell repertoires in cytomegalovirus infection. Study-wide findings and caveats: There were carriers of CMV plus the relevant HLA, and cumulative public TCR beta family frequency identified them.

TCRdb called the reads again in MiXCR, with one record for every CDR3 protein. The table records about 400,000 distinct CDR3 sequences, 15% to 20% of them present only once. With V trimmed by 10 bases and J by 2 bases, 9 bases remained unmatched. The CDR3 has 14 residues. From germline, CDR1 is ENHRY and CDR2 SYGVKD. On this clonotype itself: What it binds is unknown.

Material for sequencing was PBMCs. The source is a human donor in good health (CMV status not recorded). Some clones in this sample may be carry-over from other donors' samples. The V and J genes are TRBV10-3 and TRBJ2-3, with 7 bases lining up with TRBD2. This chain's CDR3 is CATRPGGLTDTQYF. The CDR3 nucleotides are TGTGCCACCCGACCGGGGGGACTCACAGATACGCAGTATTTT.